Following are 20 T cell receptor beta chains from one sample sequenced in a study of Tregs in tolerant kidney transplant recipients. Generated by immunoSEQ multiplex PCR, the TCRdb table keeps only in-frame clones and is missing some. Among about 64,000 clones, 95% to 98% were seen once, and the ten largest hold 0.3% to 0.4%. The specimen was Tregs from blood, collected before the transplant. These TCRs come from a human donor who received a combined kidney and bone marrow transplant.

This chain joins TRBV30 and TRBJ1-2, with TRBD1 identical over 9 bases. The CDR3 is 17 residues long. CDR1 GTSNPN and CDR2 SVGIG come from the germline V gene (reference sequence). V trimming: 2 bases; J trimming: 3 bases; junction bases outside the gene matches: 13. CDR3 in DNA: TGTGCCTGGAGTCGACGGAGAGGACAGGGGTTATACTATGGCTACACCTTC. The encoded protein is CAWSRRRGQGLYYGYTF.

The chain combines TRBV7-3 with TRBJ1-4, with D possibly being TRBD1 (6 bases). This CDR3 spans 15 amino acids. V was cut by 5 bases and J by 4 bases, with 14 bases left in between. The V gene's germline CDR1 is SGHTA and CDR2 FQGTGA. CDR3 region: CASSPKTGGNEKLFF. Here the CDR3 DNA reads TGTGCCAGCAGCCCTAAGACAGGAGGTAATGAAAAACTGTTTTTT.

Only one count was recorded for this clone. The chain employs TRBV5-5 and TRBJ2-7, with D possibly TRBD2 on 5 matching bases. The CDR3 runs to 10 residues. Germline values: CDR1 SGHKS, CDR2 YYEKEE (reference sequence). V lost 8 bases and J lost 6, with 9 bases in between. Written as DNA, the CDR3 is TGTGCCAGTGGGAGTCGCGAGCAGTACTTC. Residues: CASGSREQYF.

In this sample, this clone turned up once. The V call is TRBV2, the J call TRBJ1-3; D might be TRBD1 (6 bases). The CDR3 consists of 18 residues. V was pared by 6 bases and J by 2 bases, with 23 bases between. Germline CDR1 SNHLY, CDR2 FYNNEI. Written as DNA, the CDR3 is TGTGCCAGCAGCTTCAGGGGAGTGGAGCTATGGACTGGAAACACCATATATTTT. This translates into CASSFRGVELWTGNTIYF.

The chain employs TRBV7-9 and TRBJ2-6; TRBD1 aligns across 9 bases. In germline, CDR1 is SEHNR, CDR2 FQNEAQ (reference sequence). The J segment lost 1 base and the V segment lost 7 bases, leaving 8 bases of the junction unmatched. The CDR3 covers 17 residues. CDR3 nucleotide sequence: TGTGCCAGCACCCTAGGGACAGGGTGGTCTGGGGCCAACGTCCTGACTTTC. It is translated as CASTLGTGWSGANVLTF.

The chain uses TRBV5-4 and TRBJ1-2; 8 bases match TRBD1. With V trimmed by 5 bases and J by 5 bases, 11 bases remained unmatched. Germline CDR1 reads SGHNT; CDR2 reads YYREEE (reference sequence). CDR3 length: 15 amino acids. This CDR3 is CASRRQQGDGYGYTF. In nucleotides, the CDR3 is TGTGCCAGCAGACGACAACAGGGGGATGGGTATGGCTACACCTTC.

The chain is built from TRBV7-8 and TRBJ1-2, with D perhaps TRBD1 (5 bases). CDR1 is SGHVS and CDR2 is FQNEAQ in the germline V gene. V shed 0 bases and J shed 10 bases, with 9 bases lying between them. This CDR3 is built from 12 residues. As DNA, the CDR3 is TGTGCCAGCAGCTTAGCCAAGGGGCCCTACACCTTC. As protein: CASSLAKGPYTF.

The chain joins TRBV7-2 to TRBJ1-3; 8 nucleotides line up with TRBD1. The ends lost 4 bases at V and 8 bases at J; junction bases unmatched: 19. Germline V gene sequence: CDR1 SGHTA, CDR2 FQGNSA. This CDR3 has 18 residues. CDR3 sequence: CASSSIVQGALGKHTIYF. CDR3 in DNA: TGTGCCAGCAGCTCCATAGTCCAGGGGGCGTTGGGAAAACACACCATATATTTT.

This chain connects TRBV6-1 to TRBJ1-2; D is uncertain. This CDR3 comprises 13 residues. From germline, CDR1 is MNHNS and CDR2 SASEGT. Trimming stripped 0 bases from V and 2 bases from J, with 4 bases between. The chain's CDR3 is CASSEALNYGYTF. In DNA, the CDR3 is TGTGCCAGCAGTGAAGCCCTAAACTATGGCTACACCTTC.

The genes are TRBV5-1 and TRBJ2-5; 8 positions agree with TRBD2. The germline CDR1 and CDR2 sequences are SGHRS and YFSETQ. The CDR3 covers 15 residues. J gave up 3 bases and V 2 bases, and 6 bases lay outside the gene matches. The CDR3: CASSLIGTREETQYF. The CDR3 bases are TGCGCCAGCAGCTTAATAGGGACTAGGGAAGAGACCCAGTACTTC.

The chain joins TRBV30 to TRBJ2-7, with D perhaps matching TRBD1 (6 bases). Trimming took 0 bases from V and 12 from J, leaving 12 bases between them. Germline V lookup: CDR1 GTSNPN, CDR2 SVGIG (reference sequence). The CDR3 sequence is 11 residues long. The CDR3 DNA reads TGTGCCTGGAGTGTACAGGGTAGACCGTACTTC. Protein sequence: CAWSVQGRPYF.

The V call is TRBV5-4, the J call TRBJ2-1, with TRBD2 identical over 7 bases. The J segment lost 0 bases and the V segment lost 0 bases, leaving 0 bases of the junction unmatched. The CDR3 totals 15 residues. Germline assignment: CDR1 SGHNT and CDR2 YYREEE (reference sequence). The CDR3 bases are TGTGCCAGCAGCTTGGAGCGGGGCTCCTACAATGAGCAGTTCTTC. It specifies CASSLERGSYNEQFF. The full variable domain, rest sourced from reference TRBV5-4 and TRBJ2-1, is ETGVTQSPTHLIKTRGQQVTLRCSSQSGHNTVSWYQQALGQGPQFIFQYYREEENGRGNFPPRFSGLQFPNYSSELNVNALELDDSALYLCASSLERGSYNEQFFGPGTRLTVL.

The rearrangement links TRBV7-9 to TRBJ2-7; D not resolved. Germline-derived CDR1 and CDR2 are SEHNR and FQNEAQ (reference sequence). V gave up 8 bases and J gave up 0 bases, with 5 bases separating them. The CDR3 runs to 11 residues. CDR3 residues: CASSRSYEQYF. The CDR3 bases are TGTGCCAGCTCCCGCTCCTACGAGCAGTACTTC.

The chain recombines TRBV11-3 with TRBJ2-3; D is unclear. V gave up 5 bases and J gave up 3 bases, with 3 bases separating them. Germline values: CDR1 SGHNT, CDR2 YENEEA. The CDR3 runs to 11 residues. The CDR3 sequence: CASSQTDTQYF. The CDR3 DNA reads TGTGCCAGCAGCCAGACAGATACGCAGTATTTT.

A single count supports this clone. In DNA form, the CDR3 reads TGTGCCAGCAGCTTGGAATTCGGGACAGGGGGCGGAAAACTGTTTTTT. It codes for CASSLEFGTGGGKLFF. V is TRBV5-5 and J is TRBJ1-4; TRBD1 matches 12 bases. Germline V CDR1 and CDR2: SGHKS, YYEKEE (reference sequence). CDR3 length: 16 residues. V shed 0 bases, J shed 10 bases, and the junction held 7 bases outside the gene matches.

The genes are TRBV7-8 and TRBJ1-6; D is uncertain. This CDR3 comprises 16 residues. From germline, CDR1 is SGHVS and CDR2 FQNEAQ. V gave up 5 bases and J gave up 6 bases, with 17 bases separating them. The CDR3 spells CASSRARHKVNSPLHF. CDR3 in DNA: TGTGCCAGCAGCCGCGCCAGGCACAAGGTTAATTCACCCCTCCACTTT.

The chain carries TRBV4-3 and TRBJ2-3; TRBD2 might be the D (7 bases). Germline V lookup: CDR1 LGHNA, CDR2 YSLEER. CDR3 length equals 19 residues. The V and J ends lost 2 bases and 0 bases respectively, with 21 bases between them. CDR3 sequence: CASSQNPSAGALSTDTQYF. The DNA of the CDR3 is TGCGCCAGCAGCCAAAACCCATCGGCGGGGGCCCTTAGCACAGATACGCAGTATTTT.

The chain links TRBV5-4 to TRBJ2-5; a weak D match, TRBD1 (5 bases). This CDR3 spans 14 amino acids. CDR1 SGHNT and CDR2 YYREEE come from the germline V gene (reference sequence). Trimming pared 0 bases from V and 1 base from J, leaving 7 bases between. CDR3 bases: TGTGCCAGCAGCTTGGCAGGGATCCAAGAGACCCAGTACTTC. It yields the protein CASSLAGIQETQYF.

The rearrangement uses TRBV20-1 and TRBJ2-4; TRBD2 is a possible D gene (6 bases). From germline, CDR1 is DFQATT and CDR2 SNEGSKA (reference sequence). V was shortened by 6 bases and J by 9 bases, with 12 bases between the two germline ends. CDR3 length: 11 amino acids. CDR3 bases: TGCAGTGCGCGCAGGGAGGTCATTCAGTACTTC. This sequence encodes CSARREVIQYF.

This chain connects TRBV18 to TRBJ1-3; 9 bases are shared with TRBD1. Germline CDR1 KGHSH, CDR2 LQKENI. J lost 0 bases, V lost 5 bases, and 11 bases had no gene match. The CDR3 contains 18 residues. CDR3 region: CASSITSGQGRSGNTIYF. Here the CDR3 DNA reads TGTGCCAGCTCAATCACATCCGGACAGGGGCGCTCTGGAAACACCATATATTTT.